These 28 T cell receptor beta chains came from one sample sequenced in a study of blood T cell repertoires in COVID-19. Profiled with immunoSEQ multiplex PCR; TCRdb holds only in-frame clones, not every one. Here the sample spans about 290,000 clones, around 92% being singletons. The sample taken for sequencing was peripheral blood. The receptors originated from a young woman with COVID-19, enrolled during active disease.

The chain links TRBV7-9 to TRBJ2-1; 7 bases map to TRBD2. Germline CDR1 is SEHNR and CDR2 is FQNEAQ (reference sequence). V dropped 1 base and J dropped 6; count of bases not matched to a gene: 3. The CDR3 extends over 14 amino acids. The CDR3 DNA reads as TGTGCCAGCAGCTTAGTTCCGGGAGGCAATGAGCAGTTCTTC. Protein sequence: CASSLVPGGNEQFF.

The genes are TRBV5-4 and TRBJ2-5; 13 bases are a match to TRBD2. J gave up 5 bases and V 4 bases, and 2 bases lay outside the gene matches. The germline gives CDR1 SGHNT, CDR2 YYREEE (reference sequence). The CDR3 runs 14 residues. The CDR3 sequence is CASSTGLAGETQYF. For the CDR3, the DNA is TGTGCCAGCAGCACGGGACTAGCGGGGGAGACCCAGTACTTC.

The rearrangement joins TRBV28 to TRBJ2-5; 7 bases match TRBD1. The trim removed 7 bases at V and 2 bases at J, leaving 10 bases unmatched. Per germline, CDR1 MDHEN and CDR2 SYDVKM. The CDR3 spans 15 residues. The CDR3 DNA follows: TGTGCCAGCACTCCCCTAGCCAGGGGGCAAGAGACCCAGTACTTC. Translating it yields CASTPLARGQETQYF.

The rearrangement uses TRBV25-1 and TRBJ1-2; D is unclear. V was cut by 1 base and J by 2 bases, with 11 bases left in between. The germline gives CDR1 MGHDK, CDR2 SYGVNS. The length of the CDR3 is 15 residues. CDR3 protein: CASSESPYRNYGYTF. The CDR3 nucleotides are TGTGCCAGCAGTGAATCCCCCTACAGAAACTATGGCTACACCTTC.

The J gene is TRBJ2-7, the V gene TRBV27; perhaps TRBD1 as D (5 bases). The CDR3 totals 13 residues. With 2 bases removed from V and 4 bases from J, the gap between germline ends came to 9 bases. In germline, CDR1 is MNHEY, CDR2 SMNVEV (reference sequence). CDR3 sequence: CASSLQGPYEQYF. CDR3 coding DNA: TGTGCCAGCAGTTTACAGGGCCCTTACGAGCAGTACTTC.

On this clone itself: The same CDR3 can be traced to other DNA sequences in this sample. The DNA for the CDR3 is TGTGCCAGCAGCCTCGGACCGGGGGAGACCCAGTACTTC. It yields the protein CASSLGPGETQYF. The chain combines TRBV7-9 with TRBJ2-5; a possible D gene is TRBD2 (5 bases). This CDR3 region has 13 residues. Germline CDR1 reads SEHNR; CDR2 reads FQNEAQ (reference sequence). V lost 5 bases to trimming and J lost 5 bases, with 12 bases between them.

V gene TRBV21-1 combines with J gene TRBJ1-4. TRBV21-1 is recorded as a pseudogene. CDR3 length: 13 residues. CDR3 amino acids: CASRRGEGEKLFF. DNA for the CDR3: TGTGCCAGCAGGCGGGGGGAGGGTGAAAAACTGTTTTTT.

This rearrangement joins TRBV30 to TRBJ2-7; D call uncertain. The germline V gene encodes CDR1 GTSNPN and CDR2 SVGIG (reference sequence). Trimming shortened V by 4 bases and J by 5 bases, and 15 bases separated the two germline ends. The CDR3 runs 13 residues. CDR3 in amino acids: CAWKKPLGDEQYF. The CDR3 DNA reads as TGTGCCTGGAAGAAGCCCCTAGGCGACGAGCAGTACTTC.

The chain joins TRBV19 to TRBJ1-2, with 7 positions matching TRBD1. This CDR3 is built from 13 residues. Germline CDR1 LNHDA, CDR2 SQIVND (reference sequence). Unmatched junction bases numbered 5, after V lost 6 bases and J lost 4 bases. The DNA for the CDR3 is TGTGCCAGTAGCACAGGGGCTTTCTATGGCTACACCTTC. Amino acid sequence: CASSTGAFYGYTF.

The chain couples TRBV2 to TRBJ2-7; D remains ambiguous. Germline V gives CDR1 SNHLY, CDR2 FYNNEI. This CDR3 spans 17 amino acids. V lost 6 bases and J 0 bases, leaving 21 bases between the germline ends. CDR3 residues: CASSPSFGVSSSYEQYF. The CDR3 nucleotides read TGTGCCAGCAGCCCCTCTTTTGGTGTTAGTTCCTCCTACGAGCAGTACTTC.

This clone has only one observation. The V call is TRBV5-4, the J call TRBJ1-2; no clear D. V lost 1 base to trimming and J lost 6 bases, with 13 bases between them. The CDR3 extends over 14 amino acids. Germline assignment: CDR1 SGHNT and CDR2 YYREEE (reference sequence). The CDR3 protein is CASSLPGSGHGYTF. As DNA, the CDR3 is TGTGCCAGCAGCTTGCCAGGCTCCGGTCATGGCTACACCTTC.

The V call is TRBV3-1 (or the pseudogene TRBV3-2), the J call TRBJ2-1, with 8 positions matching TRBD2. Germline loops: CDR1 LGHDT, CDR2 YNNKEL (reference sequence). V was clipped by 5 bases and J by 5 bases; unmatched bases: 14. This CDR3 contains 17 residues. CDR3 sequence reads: CASSSNAGLAPHNEQFF. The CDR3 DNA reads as TGTGCCAGCAGCTCCAACGCCGGACTAGCACCCCACAATGAGCAGTTCTTC.

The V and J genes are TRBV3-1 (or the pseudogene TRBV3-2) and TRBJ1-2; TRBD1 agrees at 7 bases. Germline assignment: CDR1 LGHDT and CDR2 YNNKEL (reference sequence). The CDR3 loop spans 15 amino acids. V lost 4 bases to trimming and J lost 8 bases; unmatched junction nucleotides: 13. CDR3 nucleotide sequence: TGTGCCAGCAGCCTTTCCAGGACAGGCCTGAGGGGCTACACCTTC. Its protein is CASSLSRTGLRGYTF.

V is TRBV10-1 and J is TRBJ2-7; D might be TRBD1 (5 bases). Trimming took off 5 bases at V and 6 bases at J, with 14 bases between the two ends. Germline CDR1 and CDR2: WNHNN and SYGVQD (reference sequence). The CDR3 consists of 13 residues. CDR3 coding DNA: TGCGCCAGCAGTCCATCCTTAGGGGCCGAGCAGTACTTC. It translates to CASSPSLGAEQYF.

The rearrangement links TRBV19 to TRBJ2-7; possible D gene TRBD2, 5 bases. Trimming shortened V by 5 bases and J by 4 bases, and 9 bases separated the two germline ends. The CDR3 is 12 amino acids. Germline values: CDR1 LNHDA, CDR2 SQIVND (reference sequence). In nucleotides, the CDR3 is TGTGCCAGTAGTTTCGGGGTATACGAGCAGTACTTC. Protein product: CASSFGVYEQYF.

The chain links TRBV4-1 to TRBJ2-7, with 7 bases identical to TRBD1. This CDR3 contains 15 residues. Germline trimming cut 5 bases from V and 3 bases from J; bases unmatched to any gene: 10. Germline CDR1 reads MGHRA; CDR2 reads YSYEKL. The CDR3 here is CASSYEGAPSYEQYF. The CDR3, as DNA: TGCGCCAGCAGCTATGAGGGGGCCCCAAGCTACGAGCAGTACTTC.

CDR3 sequence (DNA): TGTGCCAGCAGCCAGGGAGACAGGAACTATTCACCCCTCCACTTT. Translation: CASSQGDRNYSPLHF. V gene TRBV3-1 (or the pseudogene TRBV3-2) combines with J gene TRBJ1-6; possibly TRBD1 for D (6 bases). This CDR3 is 15 amino acids long. V lost 3 bases and J lost 8, with 14 bases in between. Germline V gene sequence: CDR1 LGHDT, CDR2 YNNKEL (reference sequence).

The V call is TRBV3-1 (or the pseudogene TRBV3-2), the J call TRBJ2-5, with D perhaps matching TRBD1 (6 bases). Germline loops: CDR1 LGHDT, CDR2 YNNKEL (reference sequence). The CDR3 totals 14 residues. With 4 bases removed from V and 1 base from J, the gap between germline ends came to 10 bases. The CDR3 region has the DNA TGTGCCAGCAGCCCCAGGGGCCCCCAAGAGACCCAGTACTTC. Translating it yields CASSPRGPQETQYF.

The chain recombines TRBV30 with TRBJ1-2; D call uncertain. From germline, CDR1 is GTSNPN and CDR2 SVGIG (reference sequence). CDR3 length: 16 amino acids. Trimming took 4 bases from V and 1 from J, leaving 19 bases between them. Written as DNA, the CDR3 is TGTGCCTGGACCCTGGGAGGGAGACCACTTAACTATGGCTACACCTTC. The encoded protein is CAWTLGGRPLNYGYTF.

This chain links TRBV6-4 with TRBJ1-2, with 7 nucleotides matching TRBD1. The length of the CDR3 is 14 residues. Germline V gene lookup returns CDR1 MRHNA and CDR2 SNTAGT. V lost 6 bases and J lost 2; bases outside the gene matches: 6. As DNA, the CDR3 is TGTGCCAGCAGCCCGGGACAGTCAAACTATGGCTACACCTTC. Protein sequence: CASSPGQSNYGYTF.

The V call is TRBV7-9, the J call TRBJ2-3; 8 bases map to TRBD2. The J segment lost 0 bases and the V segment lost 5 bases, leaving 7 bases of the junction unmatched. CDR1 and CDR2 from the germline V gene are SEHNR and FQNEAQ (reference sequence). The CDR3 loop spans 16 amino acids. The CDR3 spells CASSTSGGPSTDTQYF. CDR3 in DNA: TGTGCCAGCAGCACAAGCGGGGGACCTAGCACAGATACGCAGTATTTT.

CDR3 sequence: CASSQGGGFSVETQYF. The CDR3 DNA sequence: TGTGCCAGCAGCCAAGGGGGGGGGTTTTCCGTTGAGACCCAGTACTTC. The V call is TRBV3-1 (or the pseudogene TRBV3-2), the J call TRBJ2-5; 7 nucleotides agree with TRBD2. V gave up 1 base and J gave up 5 bases; unmatched junction bases: 10. The CDR3 contains 16 residues. Germline V gene sequence: CDR1 LGHDT, CDR2 YNNKEL (reference sequence).

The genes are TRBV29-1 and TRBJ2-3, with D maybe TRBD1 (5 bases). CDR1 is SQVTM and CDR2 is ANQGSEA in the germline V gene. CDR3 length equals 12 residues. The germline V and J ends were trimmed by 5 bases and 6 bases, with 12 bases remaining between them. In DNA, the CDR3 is TGCAGCGTTATCAGGGCCCGGGATACGCAGTATTTT. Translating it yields CSVIRARDTQYF.

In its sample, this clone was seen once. The CDR3 protein is CASSFLVSGNTIYF. The CDR3 DNA follows: TGTGCCAGCAGCTTCCTCGTCTCTGGAAACACCATATATTTT. The rearrangement uses TRBV5-5 and TRBJ1-3; D call uncertain. Germline assignment: CDR1 SGHKS and CDR2 YYEKEE (reference sequence). V gave up 2 bases and J gave up 0 bases, with 6 bases separating them. The CDR3 covers 14 residues.

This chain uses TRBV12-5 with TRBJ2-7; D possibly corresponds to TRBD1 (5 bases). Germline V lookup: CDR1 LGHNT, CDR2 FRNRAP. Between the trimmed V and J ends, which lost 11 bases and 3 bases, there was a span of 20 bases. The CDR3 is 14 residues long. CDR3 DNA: TGTGCTTCAACGGATTGGCAGGGAAACTACGAGCAGTACTTC. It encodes CASTDWQGNYEQYF.

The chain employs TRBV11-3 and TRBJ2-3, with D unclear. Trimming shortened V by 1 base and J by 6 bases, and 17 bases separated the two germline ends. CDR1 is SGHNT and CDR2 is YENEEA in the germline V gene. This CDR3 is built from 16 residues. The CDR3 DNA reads TGTGCCAGCAGCTTAGGGGCCCTGGGTGGGTCTGATACGCAGTATTTT. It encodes CASSLGALGGSDTQYF.

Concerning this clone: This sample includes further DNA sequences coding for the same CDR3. The CDR3, as DNA: TGTGCCAGCAGTTACTCGGGGACAGTTAACTATGGCTACACCTTC. This encodes CASSYSGTVNYGYTF. This sequence joins TRBV6-5 and TRBJ1-2, with 7 bases lining up with TRBD1. Germline V gives CDR1 MNHEY, CDR2 SVGAGI. The CDR3 covers 15 residues. Trimming cost V 0 bases and J 1 base; bases outside gene matches: 2.

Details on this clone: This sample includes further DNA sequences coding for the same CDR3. DNA for the CDR3: TGTGCCAGCGGGGTCGGGGGGTCCAATCAGCCCCAGCATTTT. This sequence encodes CASGVGGSNQPQHF. The V call is TRBV6-5, the J call TRBJ1-5; D is possibly TRBD1 (5 bases). Germline V gives CDR1 MNHEY, CDR2 SVGAGI. The CDR3 is made up of 14 amino acids. Trimming removed 8 bases at V and 3 bases at J, with 14 bases between.